This T cell receptor (beta chain) appears in the sequencing data of a study of blood T cell repertoires in COVID-19. The table came from immunoSEQ multiplex PCR; TCRdb's copy has only in-frame clones and leaves some out. The sample has about 180,000 clones, roughly 86% seen once. Sequenced input: peripheral blood. This TCR was sampled from a man aged 60 to 69 with COVID-19, enrolled during active disease.

The CDR3 region is CASSLAVSANTGELFF. CDR3 nucleotide sequence: TGTGCCAGCAGCTTAGCGGTTTCCGCGAACACCGGGGAGCTGTTTTTT. The chain is built from TRBV7-3 and TRBJ2-2; D is unresolved. The CDR3 loop spans 16 amino acids. Trimming removed 2 bases at V and 0 bases at J, with 10 bases between. CDR1 and CDR2 from the germline V gene are SGHTA and FQGTGA.